The 27 T cell receptor beta chains below were found in one sample sequenced in a study of blood T cell repertoires in COVID-19 (dated by TCRdb to 2020 to 2021). Library method: the immunoSEQ multiplex PCR assay. TCRdb stores this immuneACCESS table with in-frame sequences only. Part of the clones is absent; in the studies checked, under half of the shortfall reflects unresolved V genes, and no reason is known for the rest. In this sample the table shows over 120,000 clones, 80% to 90% of which occur a single time. The ten largest clones take up about 37% of the sample. Sequencing was performed on peripheral blood. The receptors shown here come from a man aged 50 to 60 who had recovered from COVID-19.

CDR3: CASSPSTSQETQYF. In DNA, the CDR3 is TGTGCCAGCAGTCCATCGACTAGCCAAGAGACCCAGTACTTC. The chain combines TRBV6-6 with TRBJ2-5, with TRBD2 as a possible D gene (6 bases). Trimming cost V 5 bases and J 1 base, with 11 bases left between them. The CDR3 extends over 14 amino acids. Germline V gene lookup returns CDR1 MNHNY and CDR2 SVGAGI (reference sequence).

V is TRBV18 and J is TRBJ1-1; 9 nucleotides align to TRBD1. J gave up 11 bases and V 3 bases, and 10 bases lay outside the gene matches. The V gene's germline CDR1 is KGHSH and CDR2 LQKENI. CDR3 length: 14 amino acids. The DNA for the CDR3 is TGTGCCAGCTCACCTTCGGGTCGGACAGGGGAGGCTTTCTTT. This encodes CASSPSGRTGEAFF.

The chain combines TRBV25-1 with TRBJ2-7, with TRBD2 as a possible D gene (6 bases). The CDR3 consists of 13 residues. Trimming cost V 6 bases and J 3 bases, with 12 bases left between them. Germline V CDR1 and CDR2: MGHDK, SYGVNS. The CDR3 bases are TGTGCCAGCAGGGACGGGGGAATCTACGAGCAGTACTTC. This codes for CASRDGGIYEQYF.

In its sample, this clone was seen once. The chain employs TRBV10-3 and TRBJ1-5; no firm D call. This CDR3 spans 15 amino acids. Trimming cost V 3 bases and J 3 bases, with 12 bases left between them. The germline CDR1 and CDR2 sequences are ENHRY and SYGVKD. The DNA for the CDR3 is TGTGCCATCAGTGATACGAGGGTTAACAATCAGCCCCAGCATTTT. The encoded protein is CAISDTRVNNQPQHF.

This sequence joins TRBV7-2 and TRBJ2-7, with 10 bases identical to TRBD1. The V segment lost 5 bases and the J segment 5 bases; nucleotides outside the gene matches: 21. Germline V gives CDR1 SGHTA, CDR2 FQGNSA. This CDR3 region has 19 residues. The CDR3 region is CASSTLFGDRGFGADEQYF. As DNA, the CDR3 is TGTGCCAGCAGCACCCTGTTTGGGGACAGGGGTTTTGGGGCTGACGAGCAGTACTTC.

The chain joins TRBV11-2 to TRBJ2-1; 11 bases line up with TRBD2. Germline V gene sequence: CDR1 SGHAT, CDR2 FQNNGV. The CDR3 has 15 amino acids. V trimming: 3 bases; J trimming: 4 bases; junction bases outside the gene matches: 2. The DNA of the CDR3 is TGTGCCAGCAGCTTTAGCGGGGGGGGGTACAATGAGCAGTTCTTC. Its protein product is CASSFSGGGYNEQFF.

In the case of this clone: The same CDR3 arises from other DNA sequences in this sample as well. V usage is TRBV5-1 and J usage is TRBJ1-1; D gene ambiguous. CDR3 length equals 14 residues. V lost 0 bases, J lost 4 bases, and 10 bases lay in between. Germline V gene sequence: CDR1 SGHRS, CDR2 YFSETQ. The CDR3 region is CASSLAGRGTEAFF. CDR3 in DNA: TGCGCCAGCAGCTTGGCCGGGCGGGGCACTGAAGCTTTCTTT.

The genes are TRBV20-1 and TRBJ2-7, with TRBD1 matching over 9 bases. The CDR3 runs to 15 residues. CDR1 and CDR2 (germline): DFQATT, SNEGSKA (reference sequence). Trimming removed 3 bases from V and 3 bases from J; junction bases left unmatched: 9. CDR3 protein: CSASEGQGIYYEQYF. CDR3 bases: TGCAGTGCTAGTGAGGGACAGGGAATATACTACGAGCAGTACTTC.

CDR3 DNA sequence: TGTGCCAGCAGCCACAGCTCTGGAAACACCATATATTTT. It translates to CASSHSSGNTIYF. The rearrangement uses TRBV3-1 (or the pseudogene TRBV3-2) and TRBJ1-3; D is undetermined. The V end was cut by 3 bases, the J end by 0 bases, with 3 bases between. The CDR3 runs 13 residues. CDR1 is LGHDT and CDR2 is YNNKEL in the germline V gene (reference sequence).

This clone was detected only once. The V gene is TRBV27, the J gene TRBJ2-4, with 7 bases that match TRBD1. The V gene's germline CDR1 is MNHEY and CDR2 SMNVEV (reference sequence). The CDR3 has 16 residues. After removal of 2 bases from V and 1 base from J, the junction contained 5 bases not matched to a gene. The CDR3 sequence is CASSLGIQGAKNIQYF. Here the CDR3 DNA reads TGTGCCAGCAGTTTAGGAATACAGGGGGCCAAAAACATTCAGTACTTC.

V and J are TRBV27 and TRBJ2-5; 9 bases are a match to TRBD1. The germline CDR1 and CDR2 sequences are MNHEY and SMNVEV (reference sequence). This CDR3 has 17 residues. J was trimmed by 5 bases and V by 3 bases; bases with no gene match: 13. The CDR3 here is CASSFGQGSRSRETQYF. The CDR3 region has the DNA TGTGCCAGCAGTTTCGGACAGGGGAGTAGGTCCCGCGAGACCCAGTACTTC.

The gene calls are TRBV19 and TRBJ1-2; 9 positions match TRBD1. V shed 2 bases, J shed 4 bases, and the junction held 8 bases outside the gene matches. The germline V gene has CDR1 LNHDA and CDR2 SQIVND (reference sequence). The CDR3 is 16 residues long. CDR3: CASSIPGDRDGYGYTF. The CDR3 region has the DNA TGTGCCAGTAGTATACCCGGGGACAGGGATGGCTATGGCTACACCTTC.

The chain joins TRBV11-2 to TRBJ1-1; the match to TRBD1 covers 8 bases. V trimming: 6 bases; J trimming: 0 bases; junction bases outside the gene matches: 6. There are 15 residues in the CDR3. The V gene's germline CDR1 is SGHAT and CDR2 FQNNGV. The CDR3: CASRRPGQVNTEAFF. CDR3 DNA sequence: TGTGCCAGCAGACGTCCGGGACAGGTGAACACTGAAGCTTTCTTT.

This clone was detected only once. The V gene is TRBV5-1, the J gene TRBJ2-6; D is undetermined. The germline V gene has CDR1 SGHRS and CDR2 YFSETQ. The CDR3 consists of 14 residues. Deletions cut 2 bases from V and 0 bases from J, with 3 bases between. DNA of the CDR3: TGCGCCAGCAGCTTCAGCTCTGGGGCCAACGTCCTGACTTTC. Protein sequence: CASSFSSGANVLTF.

The V call is TRBV7-2, the J call TRBJ2-3, with 12 bases that match TRBD2. CDR1 and CDR2 from the germline V gene are SGHTA and FQGNSA. V was pared by 8 bases and J by 4 bases, with 13 bases of the junction left unmatched. CDR3 size: 17 residues. The CDR3 loop reads CASGIASGGAGSDTQYF. CDR3 DNA: TGTGCCAGCGGAATTGCTAGCGGGGGGGCCGGGTCAGATACGCAGTATTTT. Looking up the rest from reference TRBV7-2 and TRBJ2-3 gives the full variable domain: GAGVSQSPSNKVTEKGKDVELRCDPISGHTALYWYRQSLGQGLEFLIYFQGNSAPDKSGLPSDRFSAERTGGSVSTLTIQRTQQEDSAVYLCASGIASGGAGSDTQYFGPGTRLTVL.

The V gene is TRBV4-2, the J gene TRBJ1-5; D is possibly TRBD1 (5 bases). CDR1 is LGHNA, CDR2 YNFKEQ, per germline. The CDR3 is made up of 15 amino acids. V shed 5 bases and J shed 3 bases, with 14 bases lying between them. Here the CDR3 DNA reads TGTGCCAGCAGCTGGAGGGGCGGCAACAATCAGCCCCAGCATTTT. Translating gives CASSWRGGNNQPQHF.

This clone was counted only a few times. The chain recombines TRBV7-9 with TRBJ1-1, with a weak D call TRBD1 (6 bases). Trimming shortened V by 11 bases and J by 5 bases, and 18 bases separated the two germline ends. This CDR3 has 13 residues. Germline lookup yields CDR1 SEHNR and CDR2 FQNEAQ (reference sequence). The CDR3, as DNA: TGTGCCTACAGAACTGGGGGCAGTACTGAAGCTTTCTTT. This encodes CAYRTGGSTEAFF. Full variable domain (remainder filled in from reference TRBV7-9 and TRBJ1-1): DTGVSQNPRHKITKRGQNVTFRCDPISEHNRLYWYRQTLGQGPEFLTYFQNEAQLEKSRLLSDRFSAERPKGSFSTLEIQRTEQGDSAMYLCAYRTGGSTEAFFGQGTRLTVV.

The CDR3 nucleotides read TGCGCCAGCAGCAAAGGACAGGGGTCGTACGAGCAGTACTTC. Encoded protein: CASSKGQGSYEQYF. This chain links TRBV4-3 with TRBJ2-7; 9 bases match TRBD1. The V gene end was trimmed by 5 bases and the J gene end by 4 bases; junction bases not matched to a gene: 6. Germline V gene lookup returns CDR1 LGHNA and CDR2 YSLEER. The CDR3 contains 14 residues.

The chain has TRBV5-1 and TRBJ1-2, with 9 bases lining up with TRBD1. The CDR3 has 15 residues. V lost 9 bases, J lost 2 bases, and 11 bases stayed unmatched. The V gene's germline CDR1 is SGHRS and CDR2 YFSETQ. CDR3: CATRKGQGGNYGYTF. CDR3 bases: TGCGCCACTAGAAAGGGACAGGGAGGCAACTATGGCTACACCTTC.

The chain uses TRBV3-1 (or the pseudogene TRBV3-2) and TRBJ1-4; no clear D gene. Germline V gene data show CDR1 as LGHDT and CDR2 as YNNKEL (reference sequence). Trimming stripped 1 base from V and 3 bases from J, with 9 bases between. The CDR3 is 15 amino acids. The CDR3 nucleotides are TGTGCCAGCAGCCAAGCTATGCGATCTAATGAAAAACTGTTTTTT. It is translated as CASSQAMRSNEKLFF.

The J gene is TRBJ1-6, the V gene TRBV5-1, with a possible D match to TRBD1 (6 bases). Trimming took off 2 bases at V and 6 bases at J, with 9 bases between the two ends. The CDR3 sequence is 14 residues long. Germline V gene data show CDR1 as SGHRS and CDR2 as YFSETQ. CDR3 nucleotides: TGCGCCAGCAGCTTACAGGGATCTAATTCACCCCTCCACTTT. Residues: CASSLQGSNSPLHF.

V and J are TRBV2 and TRBJ2-7; TRBD1 matches at 9 bases. Germline CDR1 and CDR2: SNHLY and FYNNEI. This CDR3 is 14 amino acids long. Germline trimming cut 2 bases from V and 5 bases from J; bases unmatched to any gene: 4. DNA for the CDR3: TGTGCCAGCAGTGAAACAGGGGGCTTCGACGAGCAGTACTTC. Its translation: CASSETGGFDEQYF.

The chain is built from TRBV10-2 and TRBJ2-5; 8 bases are a match to TRBD2. This CDR3 contains 16 residues. Germline CDR1 is WSHSY and CDR2 is SAAADI. V shed 2 bases and J 3 bases; nucleotides not matched to a gene: 8. CDR3 DNA: TGCGCCAGCAGTGAGCCATTGACTAGCGAGGAAGAGACCCAGTACTTC. It specifies CASSEPLTSEEETQYF.

The rearrangement uses TRBV19 and TRBJ1-2, with no clear D. There are 14 residues in the CDR3. V was pared by 1 base and J by 0 bases, with 6 bases between. Germline CDR1 and CDR2: LNHDA and SQIVND (reference sequence). CDR3 in amino acids: CASSIALANYGYTF. The CDR3 bases are TGTGCCAGTAGTATAGCACTTGCTAACTATGGCTACACCTTC.

This chain links TRBV19 with TRBJ2-4, with 10 bases aligning to TRBD1. CDR1 and CDR2 from the germline V gene are LNHDA and SQIVND (reference sequence). The CDR3 runs to 17 residues. Germline trimming cut 4 bases from V and 6 bases from J; bases unmatched to any gene: 12. CDR3 nucleotides: TGTGCCAGTAGTACCCTCCTGACAGGGGGCGAAACAAACATTCAGTACTTC. Translation: CASSTLLTGGETNIQYF.

This chain uses TRBV9 with TRBJ2-1, with 10 nucleotides matching TRBD1. This CDR3 comprises 14 residues. Germline V CDR1 and CDR2: SGDLS, YYNGEE. V was pared by 3 bases and J by 7 bases, with 4 bases of the junction left unmatched. CDR3 region: CASSGQGAVNEQFF. CDR3 DNA sequence: TGTGCCAGCAGCGGACAGGGGGCTGTTAATGAGCAGTTCTTC.

V usage is TRBV4-3 and J usage is TRBJ1-5; 7 nucleotides agree with TRBD1. This CDR3 contains 15 residues. The V segment lost 1 base and the J segment 4 bases; nucleotides outside the gene matches: 4. Germline CDR1 LGHNA, CDR2 YSLEER. As DNA, the CDR3 is TGCGCCAGCAGCCAAGGGACAGGAAGAAATCAGCCCCAGCATTTT. It is translated as CASSQGTGRNQPQHF.